The rows below give T cell receptor beta chains drawn from one sample of a study of OX40 agonist ivuxolimab in advanced cancers. The protocol was immunoSEQ multiplex PCR, while the TCRdb copy is restricted to in-frame clones and leaves out a portion. The data contain around 19,000 clones, approximately 86% of them singletons. Here the sequenced sample was CD4+ or CD8+ T cells sorted from blood, taken in a trial of the OX40 agonist ivuxolimab. The receptors originated from an adult with an advanced solid tumor such as melanoma, head and neck, liver or kidney cancer. Both conserved end residues are part of each CDR3. Fields, in order: J gene, V gene, D gene, clone size, CDR3 protein, CDR3 DNA. The D gene is left open where the match is weak. Only part of the rows carry a size: once, few, many, or a class if the clone is expanded.

TRBJ1-3 | TRBV30 | . | . | CAWSVFSGNTIYF | TGTGCCTGGAGTGTATTCTCTGGAAACACCATATATTTT
TRBJ1-6 | TRBV10-2 | TRBD1 | . | CASKKGGQGPNSPLHF | TGCGCCAGCAAAAAGGGGGGACAGGGGCCAAATTCACCCCTCCACTTT
TRBJ2-7 | TRBV12-5 | . | once | CASGLVVSRPYEQYF | TGTGCTAGTGGTTTGGTAGTGTCTAGGCCCTACGAGCAGTACTTC
TRBJ2-6 | TRBV2 | . | . | CASSEIGRGSSGANVLTF | TGTGCCAGCAGTGAAATAGGCAGGGGATCGTCCGGGGCCAACGTCCTGACTTTC
TRBJ2-5 | TRBV5-6 | . | . | CASSPHGVWIREETQYF | TGTGCCAGCAGCCCGCACGGGGTCTGGATAAGAGAAGAGACCCAGTACTTC
TRBJ2-7 | TRBV29-1 | . | . | CSVARDFNEQYF | TGCAGCGTTGCTAGGGATTTCAACGAGCAGTACTTC
TRBJ2-3 | TRBV5-1 | TRBD2 | once | CASSTGLVASTDTQYF | TGCGCCAGCAGCACAGGACTAGTGGCTAGCACAGATACGCAGTATTTT
TRBJ1-6 | TRBV6-5 | . | once | CASSPRPGGNSPLHF | TGTGCCAGCAGCCCCCGTCCGGGCGGCAATTCACCCCTCCACTTT
TRBJ2-1 | TRBV4-2 | . | . | CASSSSPQVLFF | TGTGCCAGCAGCTCCTCACCCCAGGTGTTGTTCTTC
TRBJ2-1 | TRBV7-6 | . | . | CASSPGGPLEQFF | TGTGCCAGCAGCCCCGGGGGGCCCCTCGAGCAGTTCTTC